The source of this T cell receptor (beta chain) is a study of blood T cell repertoires in COVID-19. Study-level information: Samples representing acute and convalescent COVID-19 were sourced from the United States, Italy and Spain.

In the source study's methods: Estimates of nucleated cell counts were drawn from the amplification of reference gene primers. The repertoire was sequenced with immunoSEQ multiplex PCR; TCRdb's copy has only in-frame clones and lacks some. The V and J calls and clone size are taken from that table; D and trimming were inferred from the DNA. In the table there are about 150,000 clones, 80% of which are singletons. The V end lost 3 bases, the J end lost 4 bases, and 11 bases lay between the germline ends. Per the germline V gene, CDR1 is MNHEY and CDR2 is SMNVEV (reference sequence). CDR3 length equals 14 residues.

This sequence joins TRBV27 and TRBJ2-3; a weak D match, TRBD1 (5 bases). What was sequenced was peripheral blood. The sequence came from a woman aged 45-65 years with acute or convalescent COVID-19. The CDR3 loop is CASSLGQRADTQYF. As DNA, the CDR3 is TGTGCCAGCAGTTTGGGGCAGAGAGCAGATACGCAGTATTTT.